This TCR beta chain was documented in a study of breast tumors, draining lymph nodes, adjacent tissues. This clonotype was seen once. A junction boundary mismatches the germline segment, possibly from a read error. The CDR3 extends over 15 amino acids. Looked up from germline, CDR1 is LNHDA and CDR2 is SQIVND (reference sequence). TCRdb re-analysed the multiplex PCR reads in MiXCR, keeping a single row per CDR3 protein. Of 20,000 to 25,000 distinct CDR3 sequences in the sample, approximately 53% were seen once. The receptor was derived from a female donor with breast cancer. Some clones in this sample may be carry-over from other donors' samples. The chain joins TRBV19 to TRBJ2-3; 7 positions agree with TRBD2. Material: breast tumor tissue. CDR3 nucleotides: TGTGCCAGTAGTCTGCGGGAGTTTCGCACAAATACGCAGTATTTT. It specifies CASSLREFRTNTQYF.